The clone carrying this TCR beta chain has only a few counts. In the authors' methods: Nucleated cell number was recorded as an estimate derived from reference gene primer amplification. Using immunoSEQ multiplex PCR, the repertoire was profiled, and TCRdb retains in-frame clones only, with some absent. The V and J calls and the clone size are those of that table, but D and trimming were determined from the DNA. The sample includes 200,000 or so clones, approximately 82% of them seen just once. The data were obtained in a study of blood T cell repertoires in COVID-19. Study overall: Acute and convalescent COVID-19 specimens originated in the United States, Italy and Spain. PBMCs, B-cell-depleted T cells, or T cells provided the cDNA or gDNA that made up the material.

Germline lookup yields CDR1 KGHDR and CDR2 SFDVKD. The CDR3 covers 14 residues. Unmatched junction bases numbered 6, after V lost 4 bases and J lost 7 bases. J is TRBJ1-5 and V is TRBV24-1; 7 bases are a match to TRBD1. The material sequenced was peripheral blood. The sequence came from a human donor with acute or convalescent COVID-19. The donor label of this sample is uncertain. The CDR3 loop is CATSDGDSPQPQHF. In DNA form, the CDR3 reads TGTGCCACCAGTGACGGGGACAGCCCCCAGCCCCAGCATTTT.